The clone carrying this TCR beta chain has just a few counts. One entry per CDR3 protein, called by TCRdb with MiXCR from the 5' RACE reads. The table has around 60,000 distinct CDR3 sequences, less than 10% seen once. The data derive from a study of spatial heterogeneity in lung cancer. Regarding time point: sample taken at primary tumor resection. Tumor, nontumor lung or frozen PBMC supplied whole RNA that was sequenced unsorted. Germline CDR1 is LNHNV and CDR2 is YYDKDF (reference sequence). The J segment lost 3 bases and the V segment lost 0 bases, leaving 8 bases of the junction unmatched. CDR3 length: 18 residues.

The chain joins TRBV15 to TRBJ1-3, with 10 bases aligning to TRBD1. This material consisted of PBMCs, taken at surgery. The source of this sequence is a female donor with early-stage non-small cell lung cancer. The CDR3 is CATSRDSSGTGDGNTIYF. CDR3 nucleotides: TGTGCCACCAGCAGAGACTCCAGTGGGACAGGGGATGGAAACACCATATATTTT.